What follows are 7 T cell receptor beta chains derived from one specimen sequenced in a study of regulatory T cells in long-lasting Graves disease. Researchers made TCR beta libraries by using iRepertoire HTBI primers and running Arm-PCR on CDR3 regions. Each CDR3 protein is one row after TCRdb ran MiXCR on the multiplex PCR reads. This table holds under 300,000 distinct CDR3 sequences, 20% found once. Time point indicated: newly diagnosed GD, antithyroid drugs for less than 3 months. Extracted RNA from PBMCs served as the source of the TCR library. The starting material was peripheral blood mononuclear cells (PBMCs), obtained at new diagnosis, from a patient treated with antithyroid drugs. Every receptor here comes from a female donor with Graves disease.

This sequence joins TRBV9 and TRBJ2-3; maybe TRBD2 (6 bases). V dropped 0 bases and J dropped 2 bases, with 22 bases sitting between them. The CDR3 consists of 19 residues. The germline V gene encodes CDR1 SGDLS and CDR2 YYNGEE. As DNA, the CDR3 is TGTGCCAGCAGCGTAGAGGGGAGACTGGTAGGAGGGGACACAGATACGCAGTATTTT. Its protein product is CASSVEGRLVGGDTDTQYF.

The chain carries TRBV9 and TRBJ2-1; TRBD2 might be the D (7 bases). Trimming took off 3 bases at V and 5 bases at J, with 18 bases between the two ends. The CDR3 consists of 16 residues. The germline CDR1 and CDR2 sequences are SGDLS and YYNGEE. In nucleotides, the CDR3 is TGTGCCAGCAGCGCCAGAGGGGGGAGGGCTCACAATGAGCAGTTCTTC. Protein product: CASSARGGRAHNEQFF.

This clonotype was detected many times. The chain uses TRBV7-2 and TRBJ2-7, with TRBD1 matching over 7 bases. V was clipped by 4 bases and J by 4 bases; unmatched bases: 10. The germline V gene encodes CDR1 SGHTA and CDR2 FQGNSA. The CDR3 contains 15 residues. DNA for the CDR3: TGTGCCAGCAGCTCAGTGGGGGCCAGGGGGTACGAGCAGTACTTC. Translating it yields CASSSVGARGYEQYF.

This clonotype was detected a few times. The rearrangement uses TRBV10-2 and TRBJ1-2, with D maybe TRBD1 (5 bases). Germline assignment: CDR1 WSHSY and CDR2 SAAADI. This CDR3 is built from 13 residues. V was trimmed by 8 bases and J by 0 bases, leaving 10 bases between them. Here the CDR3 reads CASGGRPNYGYTF. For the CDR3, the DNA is TGCGCCAGCGGGGGACGGCCTAACTATGGCTACACCTTC.

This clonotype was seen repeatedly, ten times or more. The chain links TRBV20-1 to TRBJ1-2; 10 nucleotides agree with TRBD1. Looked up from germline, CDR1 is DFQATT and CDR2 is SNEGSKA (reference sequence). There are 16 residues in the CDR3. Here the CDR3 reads CTGQGEGLRANYGYTF. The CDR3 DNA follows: TGCACCGGACAGGGGGAAGGACTCCGAGCTAACTATGGCTACACCTTC.

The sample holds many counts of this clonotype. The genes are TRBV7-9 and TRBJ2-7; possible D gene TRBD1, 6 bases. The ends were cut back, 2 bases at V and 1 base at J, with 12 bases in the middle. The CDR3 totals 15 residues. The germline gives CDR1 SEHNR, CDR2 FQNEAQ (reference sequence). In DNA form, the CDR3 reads TGTGCCAGCAGCTTAATCCCCGACAGGTCCTACGAGCAGTACTTC. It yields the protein CASSLIPDRSYEQYF. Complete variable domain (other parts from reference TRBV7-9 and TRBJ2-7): DTGVSQNPRHKITKRGQNVTFRCDPISEHNRLYWYRQTLGQGPEFLTYFQNEAQLEKSRLLSDRFSAERPKGSFSTLEIQRTEQGDSAMYLCASSLIPDRSYEQYFGPGTRLTVT.

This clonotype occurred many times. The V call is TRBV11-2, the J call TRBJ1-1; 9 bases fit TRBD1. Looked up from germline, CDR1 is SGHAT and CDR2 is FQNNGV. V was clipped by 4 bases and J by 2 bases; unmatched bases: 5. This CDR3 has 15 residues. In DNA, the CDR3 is TGTGCCAGCAGCTACACAGGGGGCCGAAACACTGAAGCTTTCTTT. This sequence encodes CASSYTGGRNTEAFF. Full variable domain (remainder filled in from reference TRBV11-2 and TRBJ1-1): EAGVAQSPRYKIIEKRQSVAFWCNPISGHATLYWYQQILGQGPKLLIQFQNNGVVDDSQLPKDRFSAERLKGVDSTLKIQPAKLEDSAVYLCASSYTGGRNTEAFFGQGTRLTVV.